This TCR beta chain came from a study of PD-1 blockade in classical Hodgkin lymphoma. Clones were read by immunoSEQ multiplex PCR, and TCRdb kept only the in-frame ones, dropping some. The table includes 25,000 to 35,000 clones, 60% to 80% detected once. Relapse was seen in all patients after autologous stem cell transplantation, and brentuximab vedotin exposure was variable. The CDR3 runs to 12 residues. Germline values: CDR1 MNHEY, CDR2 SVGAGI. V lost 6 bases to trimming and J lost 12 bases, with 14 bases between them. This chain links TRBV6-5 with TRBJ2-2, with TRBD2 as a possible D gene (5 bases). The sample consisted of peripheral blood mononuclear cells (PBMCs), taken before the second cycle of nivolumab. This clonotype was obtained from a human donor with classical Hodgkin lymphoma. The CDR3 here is CASSNTGDQLFF. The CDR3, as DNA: TGTGCCAGCAGCAACACCGGGGATCAGCTGTTTTTT.